This T cell receptor beta chain emerged from a study of blood T cell repertoires in COVID-19. About the study: Nucleic acid was either cDNA or gDNA, and it came from T cells, B-cell-depleted T cells, or PBMCs.

This CDR3 comprises 12 residues. In the original analysis: Reference gene primer amplification gave nucleated cell count estimates. Some clones are missing from TCRdb's copy, which holds only in-frame ones; the method was immunoSEQ multiplex PCR. Clonal size and the V and J genes are those of that table, whereas D and trimming came from the DNA. The sample contains about 120,000 clones, roughly 69% of which appear only once. Input material: peripheral blood. The source is a woman aged 70-85 years with acute or convalescent COVID-19. This chain uses TRBV21-1 with TRBJ1-2; TRBD1, the D gene given by the table, was not confirmed from the DNA. TRBV21-1 is shown as a pseudogene. The CDR3 sequence is CASSQGTYGYTF. CDR3 nucleotides: TGTGCCAGCAGCCAGGGAACCTATGGCTACACCTTC.